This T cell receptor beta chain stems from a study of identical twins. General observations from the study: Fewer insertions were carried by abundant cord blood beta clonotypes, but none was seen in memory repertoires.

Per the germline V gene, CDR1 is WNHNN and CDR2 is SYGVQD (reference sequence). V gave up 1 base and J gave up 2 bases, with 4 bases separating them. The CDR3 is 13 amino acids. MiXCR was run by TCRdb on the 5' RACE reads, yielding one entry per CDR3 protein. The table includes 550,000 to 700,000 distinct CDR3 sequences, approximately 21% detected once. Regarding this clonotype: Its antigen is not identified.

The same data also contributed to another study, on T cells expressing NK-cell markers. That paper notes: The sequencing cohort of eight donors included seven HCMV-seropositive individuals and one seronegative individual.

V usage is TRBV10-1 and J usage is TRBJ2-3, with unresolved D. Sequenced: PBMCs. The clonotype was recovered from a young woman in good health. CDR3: CASSEFVTDTQYF. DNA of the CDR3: TGCGCCAGCAGTGAGTTTGTCACAGATACGCAGTATTTT.